Below are 26 T cell receptor beta chains sequenced from a single sample in a study of T cell responses to AZD1222 COVID-19 vaccine. Clones were read by immunoSEQ multiplex PCR, and TCRdb kept only the in-frame ones, dropping some. The sample has about 87,000 clones, approximately 88% seen once. The material was peripheral blood, obtained on day 0 of AZD1222 vaccination. These receptors were obtained from an adult in good health.

The rearrangement uses TRBV7-9 and TRBJ2-7, with D possibly matching TRBD1 (6 bases). This CDR3 has 14 residues. V shed 3 bases and J shed 1 base, with 10 bases lying between them. The germline gives CDR1 SEHNR, CDR2 FQNEAQ (reference sequence). CDR3 loop: CASSLVTGSYEQYF. The CDR3 bases are TGTGCCAGCAGCTTGGTGACAGGTTCCTACGAGCAGTACTTC. The whole variable domain, filled in from reference TRBV7-9 and TRBJ2-7, reads DTGVSQNPRHKITKRGQNVTFRCDPISEHNRLYWYRQTLGQGPEFLTYFQNEAQLEKSRLLSDRFSAERPKGSFSTLEIQRTEQGDSAMYLCASSLVTGSYEQYFGPGTRLTVT.

This clone has only one observation. V usage is TRBV14 and J usage is TRBJ1-2, with 9 bases matching TRBD1. The CDR3 spans 13 residues. Trimming at V came to 5 bases and at J to 8 bases, leaving 6 bases not matched to a gene. Germline V gene data show CDR1 as SGHDN and CDR2 as FVKESK. CDR3 nucleotides: TGTGCCAGCAGCGCCCGGACAGGGGACGGCTACACCTTC. Its protein is CASSARTGDGYTF.

This clone was counted ten times or more. The rearrangement uses TRBV28 and TRBJ1-2; 12 bases map to TRBD1. With V trimmed by 3 bases and J by 4 bases, 9 bases remained unmatched. The germline V gene has CDR1 MDHEN and CDR2 SYDVKM. This CDR3 is 17 amino acids long. The CDR3, as DNA: TGTGCCAGCAGTTTCTTCCTTCCGGGACAGGGGGCCTATGGCTACACCTTC. This sequence encodes CASSFFLPGQGAYGYTF.

J is TRBJ1-5 and V is TRBV7-9; D is uncertain. The germline V gene encodes CDR1 SEHNR and CDR2 FQNEAQ (reference sequence). The CDR3 totals 15 residues. V was cut by 1 base and J by 2 bases, with 9 bases left in between. The CDR3 region is CASSLGLAGNQPQHF. DNA for the CDR3: TGTGCCAGCAGCTTAGGTTTAGCTGGCAATCAGCCCCAGCATTTT.

The CDR3 region has the DNA TGTGCCAGCAGCGGAGGACAGGCGAACACTGAAGCTTTCTTT. It encodes CASSGGQANTEAFF. This chain joins TRBV28 and TRBJ1-1, with 7 bases fitting TRBD1. CDR3 length equals 14 residues. CDR1 is MDHEN, CDR2 SYDVKM, per germline. Trimming cost V 6 bases and J 1 base; bases outside gene matches: 5.

J is TRBJ1-5 and V is TRBV5-6; D is uncertain. Between the trimmed V and J ends, which lost 0 bases and 6 bases, there was a span of 10 bases. The length of the CDR3 is 14 residues. Germline CDR1 is SGHDT and CDR2 is YYEEEE. Here the CDR3 reads CASSLARSGQPQHF. For the CDR3, the DNA is TGTGCCAGCAGCTTGGCCCGCAGTGGTCAGCCCCAGCATTTT.

The chain links TRBV7-8 to TRBJ2-7; 14 bases fit TRBD2. V was pared by 5 bases and J by 5 bases, with 11 bases of the junction left unmatched. CDR1 SGHVS and CDR2 FQNEAQ come from the germline V gene. The CDR3 loop spans 17 amino acids. CDR3 loop: CASSARLAGGNHNEQYF. CDR3 DNA sequence: TGTGCCAGCAGCGCTCGACTAGCGGGAGGGAACCATAACGAGCAGTACTTC.

V gene TRBV27 combines with J gene TRBJ1-6; D is undetermined. In germline, CDR1 is MNHEY, CDR2 SMNVEV (reference sequence). The CDR3 covers 15 residues. Trimming took 9 bases from V and 7 from J, leaving 19 bases between them. The CDR3 DNA follows: TGTGCCAGTCCAAATTGGTGCAGGTACAATTCACCCCTCCACTTT. Its protein product is CASPNWCRYNSPLHF.

The rearrangement joins TRBV11-2 to TRBJ2-5; D not certain. Germline CDR1 reads SGHAT; CDR2 reads FQNNGV. V dropped 1 base and J dropped 4 bases, with 1 base sitting between them. This CDR3 has 11 amino acids. Written as DNA, the CDR3 is TGTGCCAGCAGCTTAGCAGAGACCCAGTACTTC. It yields the protein CASSLAETQYF.

CDR3 DNA: TGTGCCAGCAGTTTATTTAGATTCTATAATTCACCCCTCCACTTT. Protein product: CASSLFRFYNSPLHF. V usage is TRBV28 and J usage is TRBJ1-6; the D is unclear. The germline CDR1 and CDR2 sequences are MDHEN and SYDVKM. This CDR3 spans 15 amino acids. V lost 1 base and J 3 bases, leaving 7 bases between the germline ends.

This clone was recorded only once. The chain couples TRBV7-8 to TRBJ1-1; D gene uncertain. CDR1 SGHVS and CDR2 FQNEAQ come from the germline V gene. The germline V and J ends were trimmed by 1 base and 0 bases, with 12 bases remaining between them. This CDR3 comprises 16 residues. CDR3 loop: CASSLENPRLNTEAFF. DNA for the CDR3: TGTGCCAGCAGCTTAGAGAACCCAAGATTGAACACTGAAGCTTTCTTT.

This chain joins TRBV11-2 and TRBJ2-2; a possible D gene is TRBD1 (6 bases). CDR3 length: 16 amino acids. CDR1 and CDR2 from the germline V gene are SGHAT and FQNNGV. V was pared by 3 bases and J by 4 bases, with 15 bases between. CDR3 coding DNA: TGTGCCAGCAGCTTGAACAGGGTATCAGGCACCGGGGAGCTGTTTTTT. Translated: CASSLNRVSGTGELFF.

The gene calls are TRBV10-3 and TRBJ1-2, with a weak D call TRBD1 (5 bases). CDR3 length equals 14 residues. The germline gives CDR1 ENHRY, CDR2 SYGVKD. Deletions cut 0 bases from V and 3 bases from J, with 8 bases between. The CDR3 nucleotides are TGTGCCATCAGTGAGTCGATCAGGGACTATGGCTACACCTTC. It is translated as CAISESIRDYGYTF.

The chain couples TRBV4-1 to TRBJ2-3; 13 bases align to TRBD2. The CDR3 sequence is 16 residues long. Germline trimming cut 5 bases from V and 1 base from J; bases unmatched to any gene: 3. CDR1 MGHRA and CDR2 YSYEKL come from the germline V gene. CDR3 sequence (DNA): TGCGCCAGCAGCTGGGGACTAGCGGGACGCACAGATACGCAGTATTTT. Protein product: CASSWGLAGRTDTQYF.

The chain uses TRBV3-1 (or the pseudogene TRBV3-2) and TRBJ2-7; no definite D call. Germline V CDR1 and CDR2: LGHDT, YNNKEL (reference sequence). Trimming shortened V by 3 bases and J by 1 base, and 16 bases separated the two germline ends. The CDR3 loop spans 16 amino acids. CDR3 coding DNA: TGTGCCAGCAGCCAGCAGACACTCGCCGTTTCCTACGAGCAGTACTTC. It translates to CASSQQTLAVSYEQYF.

The genes are TRBV10-3 and TRBJ2-7, with D perhaps matching TRBD1 (5 bases). The CDR3 has 12 residues. CDR1 and CDR2 from the germline V gene are ENHRY and SYGVKD. The ends were cut back, 5 bases at V and 3 bases at J, with 8 bases in the middle. DNA of the CDR3: TGTGCCATCAGTAGGGGAAACTACGAGCAGTACTTC. It encodes CAISRGNYEQYF.

The V gene is TRBV3-1 (or the pseudogene TRBV3-2), the J gene TRBJ1-4; possibly TRBD1 for D (5 bases). The CDR3 has 13 residues. V lost 1 base, J lost 6 bases, and 6 bases lay in between. CDR1 and CDR2 from the germline V gene are LGHDT and YNNKEL (reference sequence). CDR3 nucleotide sequence: TGTGCCAGCAGCCAAGTGACAGATGAAAAACTGTTTTTT. Its protein product is CASSQVTDEKLFF.

This chain uses TRBV28 with TRBJ1-5; TRBD1 matches 7 bases. J gave up 2 bases and V 5 bases, and 9 bases lay outside the gene matches. The CDR3 runs 16 residues. Germline V gene sequence: CDR1 MDHEN, CDR2 SYDVKM. CDR3 region: CASSPRQGRGNQPQHF. Here the CDR3 DNA reads TGTGCCAGCAGTCCACGACAGGGCCGGGGCAATCAGCCCCAGCATTTT.

As DNA, the CDR3 is TGTGCCAGCAGCTTAGAGGTTGCAGGACGTGTTCATACCGGGGAGCTGTTTTTT. Amino acid sequence: CASSLEVAGRVHTGELFF. The genes are TRBV7-6 and TRBJ2-2; D remains unclear. Germline loops: CDR1 SGHVS, CDR2 FNYEAQ. This CDR3 comprises 18 residues. V lost 1 base to trimming and J lost 5 bases, with 20 bases between them.

This sequence joins TRBV18 and TRBJ2-3, with D possibly matching TRBD2 (7 bases). From germline, CDR1 is KGHSH and CDR2 LQKENI. Trimming removed 8 bases from V and 3 bases from J, with 15 bases in between. The CDR3 is 14 amino acids. The CDR3 region has the DNA TGTGCCAGCACTGTCGGGGGGCAGACAGATACGCAGTATTTT. Translation gives CASTVGGQTDTQYF.

V and J are TRBV2 and TRBJ2-2, with 7 bases that match TRBD2. Losses at the gene ends were 4 bases for V and 6 bases for J; bases not matched to a gene: 8. The CDR3 spans 15 residues. CDR1 and CDR2 from the germline V gene are SNHLY and FYNNEI. CDR3 in amino acids: CASSARTRGSGELFF. The CDR3 DNA sequence: TGTGCCAGCAGTGCTAGGACTAGAGGCTCCGGGGAGCTGTTTTTT.

V is TRBV28 and J is TRBJ1-1; tentative D call: TRBD1 (5 bases). The CDR3 spans 15 residues. V gave up 5 bases and J gave up 2 bases, with 15 bases separating them. Per the germline V gene, CDR1 is MDHEN and CDR2 is SYDVKM. CDR3 sequence: CASSPGRTANTEAFF. The CDR3 DNA is TGTGCCAGCAGTCCAGGGAGGACCGCCAACACTGAAGCTTTCTTT.

The gene calls are TRBV19 and TRBJ2-3; tentative D call: TRBD1 (6 bases). CDR3 length: 13 amino acids. V was trimmed by 4 bases and J by 5 bases, leaving 10 bases between them. The V gene's germline CDR1 is LNHDA and CDR2 SQIVND (reference sequence). CDR3 DNA: TGTGCCAGTAGTAGGGGGCGCGGAGATACGCAGTATTTT. Amino acid sequence: CASSRGRGDTQYF.

The chain joins TRBV7-3 to TRBJ1-5; D gene unclear. V was shortened by 1 base and J by 6 bases, with 10 bases between the two germline ends. The germline V gene has CDR1 SGHTA and CDR2 FQGTGA. The CDR3 totals 14 residues. The CDR3 loop is CASSLSGSGQPQHF. The CDR3 nucleotides read TGTGCCAGCAGCTTAAGTGGCAGTGGTCAGCCCCAGCATTTT.

The genes are TRBV29-1 and TRBJ1-3; D is unclear. Trimming took off 5 bases at V and 4 bases at J, with 6 bases between the two ends. The germline gives CDR1 SQVTM, CDR2 ANQGSEA. The CDR3 runs 11 residues. The CDR3 DNA reads as TGCAGCGTTCTAGCGGGAAACACCATATATTTT. Translated, it gives CSVLAGNTIYF. Using reference TRBV29-1 and TRBJ1-3 for the parts outside the CDR3, the full variable domain is SAVISQKPSRDICQRGTSLTIQCQVDSQVTMMFWYRQQPGQSLTLIATANQGSEATYESGFVIDKFPISRPNLTFSTLTVSNMSPEDSSIYLCSVLAGNTIYFGEGSWLTVV.

The V gene is TRBV2, the J gene TRBJ2-7, with 7 positions matching TRBD1. The V gene end was trimmed by 8 bases and the J gene end by 0 bases; junction bases not matched to a gene: 4. The CDR3 spans 13 residues. From germline, CDR1 is SNHLY and CDR2 FYNNEI. In DNA form, the CDR3 reads TGTGCCAGCTCCGGACAGGCCTCCTACGAGCAGTACTTC. Its translation is CASSGQASYEQYF.